This entry lists 18 T cell receptor beta chains sequenced from one sample in a study of PD-1 blockade in classical Hodgkin lymphoma. Time point: newly diagnosed, previously untreated cHL patient sample. Data came from immunoSEQ multiplex PCR; TCRdb stores just in-frame clones and leaves some out. The sample holds tens of thousands of clones; roughly 93% are singletons and the top ten take under 5%. The sequenced sample consisted of peripheral blood mononuclear cells (PBMCs). These receptors all come from a human donor with classical Hodgkin lymphoma.

The V and J genes are TRBV5-5 and TRBJ2-3; a possible D gene is TRBD2 (5 bases). The CDR3 is 16 amino acids. Trimming took 3 bases from V and 2 from J, leaving 16 bases between them. In germline, CDR1 is SGHKS, CDR2 YYEKEE (reference sequence). The DNA for the CDR3 is TGTGCCAGCAGCTCTCAGCCAGCGGCATCCACAGATACGCAGTATTTT. Protein: CASSSQPAASTDTQYF. Based on the CDR3 plus reference TRBV5-5 and TRBJ2-3, the full variable domain is DAGVTQSPTHLIKTRGQQVTLRCSPISGHKSVSWYQQVLGQGPQFIFQYYEKEERGRGNFPDRFSARQFPNYSSELNVNALLLGDSALYLCASSSQPAASTDTQYFGPGTRLTVL.

Only a few counts were recorded for this clone. The rearrangement links TRBV23-1 to TRBJ2-4; a possible D gene is TRBD1 (6 bases). TRBV23-1 is recorded as an ORF, its role being uncertain. The CDR3 runs 15 residues. V lost 0 bases and J 3 bases, leaving 9 bases between the germline ends. The CDR3 loop is CASSQSGTIKNIQYF. The CDR3 DNA sequence: TGCGCCAGCAGTCAATCGGGGACAATCAAAAACATTCAGTACTTC.

This chain uses TRBV5-1 with TRBJ1-4; possibly TRBD1 for D (6 bases). This CDR3 comprises 14 residues. Per germline, CDR1 SGHRS and CDR2 YFSETQ. The V end lost 2 bases, the J end lost 5 bases, and 10 bases lay between the germline ends. The DNA for the CDR3 is TGCGCCAGCAGCTTTGGACAGCGGAATGAAAAACTGTTTTTT. Protein product: CASSFGQRNEKLFF.

The genes are TRBV5-1 and TRBJ2-1, with TRBD2 identical over 9 bases. CDR3 length: 16 amino acids. V trimming: 3 bases; J trimming: 3 bases; junction bases outside the gene matches: 7. Per germline, CDR1 SGHRS and CDR2 YFSETQ. Here the CDR3 DNA reads TGCGCCAGCAGCTCGTCCGGGACTAGCAACTACAATGAGCAGTTCTTC. Its protein is CASSSSGTSNYNEQFF.

This clone was detected a few times. Other DNA sequences within the sample encode an identical CDR3. The chain couples TRBV28 to TRBJ1-2, with TRBD1 matching 8 bases. This CDR3 spans 14 amino acids. The V gene end was trimmed by 5 bases and the J gene end by 2 bases; junction bases not matched to a gene: 4. Germline-derived CDR1 and CDR2 are MDHEN and SYDVKM. CDR3 sequence reads: CASSPGQGNYGYTF. The CDR3 coding sequence is TGTGCCAGCAGTCCCGGACAGGGAAACTATGGCTACACCTTC.

The rearrangement joins TRBV6-1 to TRBJ2-7; a possible D gene is TRBD2 (6 bases). V was cut by 7 bases and J by 1 base, with 14 bases left in between. The CDR3 has 14 amino acids. Germline loops: CDR1 MNHNS, CDR2 SASEGT. CDR3: CASTEIAESYEQYV. Here the CDR3 DNA reads TGTGCCAGCACGGAAATAGCGGAGTCCTACGAGCAGTACGTC.

The rearrangement joins TRBV7-9 to TRBJ2-5; D gene unclear. The length of the CDR3 is 16 residues. The germline V gene has CDR1 SEHNR and CDR2 FQNEAQ (reference sequence). V lost 1 base and J lost 1, with 13 bases in between. CDR3 DNA sequence: TGTGCCAGCAGCTTAGTGATGGCCATGCTCCAAGAGACCCAGTACTTC. Its protein is CASSLVMAMLQETQYF. The complete variable domain, with remaining parts taken from reference TRBV7-9 and TRBJ2-5, reads DTGVSQNPRHKITKRGQNVTFRCDPISEHNRLYWYRQTLGQGPEFLTYFQNEAQLEKSRLLSDRFSAERPKGSFSTLEIQRTEQGDSAMYLCASSLVMAMLQETQYFGPGTRLLVL.

This clone has just one count. The V call is TRBV12-5, the J call TRBJ2-3, with D uncertain. Per germline, CDR1 LGHNT and CDR2 FRNRAP. V dropped 5 bases and J dropped 3 bases, with 15 bases sitting between them. This CDR3 region has 15 residues. The CDR3, as DNA: TGTGCTAGTGGTCCTTCTCAGGCCTATACAGATACGCAGTATTTT. Residues: CASGPSQAYTDTQYF.

This clone was found a few times. V usage is TRBV18 and J usage is TRBJ1-1; D is possibly TRBD1 (5 bases). V was cut by 3 bases and J by 1 base, with 12 bases left in between. The CDR3 spans 15 residues. Germline lookup yields CDR1 KGHSH and CDR2 LQKENI. The CDR3: CASSPGPAGNTEAFF. The DNA of the CDR3 is TGTGCCAGCTCACCGGGGCCAGCCGGGAACACTGAAGCTTTCTTT.

The chain links TRBV2 to TRBJ2-1; D might be TRBD2 (6 bases). The germline V gene has CDR1 SNHLY and CDR2 FYNNEI. The V end lost 4 bases, the J end lost 5 bases, and 12 bases lay between the germline ends. This CDR3 is built from 14 residues. CDR3 sequence: CASSAPEGHNEQFF. The CDR3 DNA follows: TGTGCCAGCAGTGCCCCGGAGGGACACAATGAGCAGTTCTTC.

V and J are TRBV5-1 and TRBJ2-3; possible D gene TRBD1, 6 bases. V shed 5 bases and J shed 6 bases, with 13 bases lying between them. Germline V gene lookup returns CDR1 SGHRS and CDR2 YFSETQ. The CDR3 is 13 residues long. CDR3 amino acids: CASSFWGRDTQYF. In DNA, the CDR3 is TGCGCCAGCAGTTTCTGGGGGCGGGATACGCAGTATTTT.

The chain recombines TRBV7-8 with TRBJ2-1, with D possibly matching TRBD2 (5 bases). V was trimmed by 0 bases and J by 0 bases, leaving 15 bases between them. The CDR3 is 18 amino acids. The germline gives CDR1 SGHVS, CDR2 FQNEAQ. The DNA for the CDR3 is TGTGCCAGCAGCTTAGCGGTTGCGGGCGGCAGCTCCTACAATGAGCAGTTCTTC. Translating it yields CASSLAVAGGSSYNEQFF.

This chain links TRBV4-1 with TRBJ2-1; 10 bases are shared with TRBD1. The V and J ends lost 1 base and 8 bases, in that order; junction bases with no gene match: 11. The CDR3 is 17 amino acids. Germline lookup yields CDR1 MGHRA and CDR2 YSYEKL. The CDR3 coding sequence is TGCGCCAGCAGCCAAGCCTTAGACAGGGGGCTTTTTTATGAGCAGTTCTTC. Amino acid sequence: CASSQALDRGLFYEQFF.

The chain carries TRBV7-6 and TRBJ2-5, with 11 bases lining up with TRBD1. Looked up from germline, CDR1 is SGHVS and CDR2 is FNYEAQ. This CDR3 is 15 amino acids long. Trimming cost V 5 bases and J 5 bases; bases outside gene matches: 7. CDR3 amino acids: CASSRGTGGSETQYF. CDR3 in DNA: TGTGCCAGCAGCCGCGGGACAGGGGGTTCGGAGACCCAGTACTTC.

This rearrangement joins TRBV20-1 to TRBJ2-1; D ambiguous. Trimming took off 0 bases at V and 8 bases at J, with 5 bases between the two ends. The CDR3 is 11 residues long. CDR1 is DFQATT and CDR2 is SNEGSKA in the germline V gene (reference sequence). CDR3: CSARDLYEQFF. As DNA, the CDR3 is TGCAGTGCTAGAGATTTATATGAGCAGTTCTTC.

The V and J genes are TRBV19 and TRBJ2-5; tentatively, D is TRBD2 (5 bases). The CDR3 is 15 amino acids. Trimming shortened V by 1 base and J by 5 bases, and 14 bases separated the two germline ends. Per the germline V gene, CDR1 is LNHDA and CDR2 is SQIVND (reference sequence). This chain's CDR3 is CASSIALGRTETQYF. The CDR3 DNA follows: TGTGCCAGTAGTATAGCACTAGGACGAACGGAGACCCAGTACTTC.

V gene TRBV9 combines with J gene TRBJ2-3; D gene unclear. This CDR3 is 13 amino acids long. V was pared by 4 bases and J by 1 base, with 7 bases between. Germline values: CDR1 SGDLS, CDR2 YYNGEE. CDR3 residues: CASSFSGTDTQYF. The CDR3 DNA sequence: TGTGCCAGCAGCTTCTCCGGCACAGATACGCAGTATTTT.

The J gene is TRBJ2-2, the V gene TRBV7-2, with a weak D call TRBD2 (5 bases). This CDR3 has 15 residues. Germline V gene data show CDR1 as SGHTA and CDR2 as FQGNSA. V shed 4 bases and J shed 1 base, with 10 bases lying between them. CDR3 coding DNA: TGTGCCAGCAGCTCAGCGGAACTGAACACCGGGGAGCTGTTTTTT. Translation gives CASSSAELNTGELFF.